In this sample, the clone carrying this T cell receptor (beta chain) turned up a few times. This entry comes from a study of blood T cell repertoires in COVID-19. Turning to the study itself: Material from acute and convalescent COVID-19 was sourced from the United States, Italy and Spain. Sources were T cells, B-cell-depleted T cells, or PBMCs; the material itself was cDNA or gDNA.

From germline, CDR1 is MNHNY and CDR2 SVGAGI (reference sequence). This CDR3 is built from 15 residues. Trimming removed 7 bases from V and 5 bases from J; junction bases left unmatched: 10. Authors' processing steps: For nucleated cells, counts were estimated from reference gene primer amplification. Libraries were prepared by immunoSEQ multiplex PCR; TCRdb keeps only in-frame clonotypes and omits some of them. V, J and clone size reflect that table, while D and trimming were determined from the DNA. The sample holds roughly 230,000 clones, 75% to 85% seen once. The sample comprised peripheral blood. This TCR was sampled from a human donor in a cohort sampled during active COVID-19. V and J are TRBV6-6 and TRBJ2-5; 10 bases are a match to TRBD2. Here the CDR3 DNA reads TGTGCCAGCATAGAAAGCGGGGGGGCCCGTGAGACCCAGTACTTC. Encoded protein: CASIESGGARETQYF.